Following are 3 T cell receptor beta chains from one sample sequenced in a study of blood T cell repertoires in COVID-19. Data came from immunoSEQ multiplex PCR; TCRdb stores just in-frame clones and leaves some out. The repertoire consists of around 290,000 clones, with approximately 91% occurring once and the leading ten covering 1%. The specimen was PBMCs or T cells enriched from blood (not recorded which). These receptors all come from a woman in her thirties who had recovered from COVID-19.

The chain uses TRBV30 and TRBJ1-6, with 7 bases lining up with TRBD1. This CDR3 comprises 14 residues. V shed 4 bases and J 4 bases; nucleotides not matched to a gene: 4. Germline V gene data show CDR1 as GTSNPN and CDR2 as SVGIG (reference sequence). For the CDR3, the DNA is TGTGCCTGGAATCTGGGACAGTATAATTCACCCCTCCACTTT. The encoded protein is CAWNLGQYNSPLHF.

V and J are TRBV19 and TRBJ2-3, with 12 positions matching TRBD2. This CDR3 has 15 amino acids. Losses at the gene ends were 5 bases for V and 4 bases for J; bases not matched to a gene: 4. Germline V gene lookup returns CDR1 LNHDA and CDR2 SQIVND (reference sequence). The CDR3 region is CASSWTSGISDTQYF. The CDR3 DNA is TGTGCCAGTAGTTGGACTAGCGGGATTTCAGATACGCAGTATTTT.

Only a few counts were recorded for this clone. This rearrangement joins TRBV11-2 to TRBJ1-2; 8 bases map to TRBD1. CDR1 is SGHAT, CDR2 FQNNGV, per germline. The CDR3 contains 15 residues. Germline trimming cut 0 bases from V and 3 bases from J; bases unmatched to any gene: 3. The CDR3 nucleotides read TGTGCCAGCAGCTTAGATTTGACAGGGGACTATGGCTACACCTTC. Translation: CASSLDLTGDYGYTF.